The rows below give T cell receptor beta chains drawn from one sample of a study of regulatory T cells in long-lasting Graves disease. TCRdb recomputed calls from the multiplex PCR reads with MiXCR, one row per CDR3 protein. The repertoire holds some 250,000 distinct CDR3 sequences, with 20% to 25% as singletons. The source was peripheral blood mononuclear cells (PBMCs), collected at new diagnosis, from a patient treated with antithyroid drugs. These TCRs come from a female donor with Graves disease. The conserved cysteine and the conserved F or W are not part of the CDR3 here.

v_call: TRBV4-3; j_call: TRBJ2-4; cdr3_aa: ASSQRLAKNIQY
v_call: TRBV2; j_call: TRBJ1-1; cdr3_aa: ASSEIYTEAF
v_call: TRBV5-1; j_call: TRBJ2-7; cdr3_aa: ASRTGTGGWEQY
v_call: TRBV5-5; j_call: TRBJ2-3; cdr3_aa: ASSLGGQDTQY
v_call: TRBV12-3/TRBV12-4; j_call: TRBJ1-4; cdr3_aa: ASSTAGANEKLF
v_call: TRBV2; j_call: TRBJ2-1; cdr3_aa: ASSEDGAGRWEQF
v_call: TRBV29-1; j_call: TRBJ2-5; cdr3_aa: SAGGGQTQY
v_call: TRBV5-1; j_call: TRBJ1-1; cdr3_aa: ASSLGRTNTEAF
v_call: TRBV7-2; j_call: TRBJ1-2; cdr3_aa: ASSPDGFSGYT
v_call: TRBV11-2; j_call: TRBJ2-5; cdr3_aa: ASSYAGGEETQY
v_call: TRBV11-2; j_call: TRBJ1-4; cdr3_aa: ASSLVYSNEKLF
v_call: TRBV6-2/TRBV6-3; j_call: TRBJ1-2; cdr3_aa: ASRLDGEGGYT
v_call: TRBV10-3; j_call: TRBJ2-7; cdr3_aa: ATSGQGRYEQY
v_call: TRBV7-2; j_call: TRBJ1-5; cdr3_aa: ASSLRGHNQPQH
v_call: TRBV2; j_call: TRBJ1-3; cdr3_aa: ASSDPRGGDGNTIY
v_call: TRBV15; j_call: TRBJ2-3; cdr3_aa: ATSAGDDTDTQY
v_call: TRBV3-1; j_call: TRBJ2-7; cdr3_aa: ASSQAHEQY
v_call: TRBV9; j_call: TRBJ2-1; cdr3_aa: ASSQGGTSGIYNEQF
v_call: TRBV29-1; j_call: TRBJ2-1; cdr3_aa: SVLRGSFNEQF
v_call: TRBV5-4; j_call: TRBJ2-7; cdr3_aa: ASSLGGESLEQY
v_call: TRBV2; j_call: TRBJ2-5; cdr3_aa: ASTDRGETQY
v_call: TRBV5-4; j_call: TRBJ1-5; cdr3_aa: ASSLTGGGRNQPQH
v_call: TRBV7-2; j_call: TRBJ2-7; cdr3_aa: ASSPSRARSYEQY
v_call: TRBV7-2; j_call: TRBJ2-6; cdr3_aa: ASSPRSTGRVSGANVLT
v_call: TRBV2; j_call: TRBJ2-1; cdr3_aa: ASSEGLAADNEQF
v_call: TRBV18; j_call: TRBJ2-1; cdr3_aa: ASSPPSRLNEQF